Reported below is one T cell receptor beta chain. The time point denotes: patch test 2, 6 weeks after DPC sensitization. Indicated treatment: therapeutic diphenylcyclopropenone sensitization with weekly scalp DPC. The entry originates in a study of human T cells and chemical hapten exposure. TCRdb recomputed calls from the RACE reads with MiXCR, one row per CDR3 protein. The sample records roughly 380,000 distinct CDR3 sequences, around 6% being singletons. Source: whole blood, taken in connection with sensitization to the hapten diphenylcyclopropenone (DPC). The source is a woman under 30 with alopecia areata. Some clones in this sample may be carry-over from other donors' samples.

Here the CDR3 reads CASSELGGGAVGTEAFF. CDR3 sequence (DNA): TGTGCCAGCAGTGAACTTGGCGGAGGGGCTGTTGGCACTGAAGCTTTCTTT. The chain joins TRBV6-1 to TRBJ1-1; D perhaps matches TRBD1 (5 bases). From germline, CDR1 is MNHNS and CDR2 SASEGT. V lost 2 bases and J lost 4, with 20 bases in between. The CDR3 is 17 residues long.